This passage covers 24 T cell receptor beta chains from one sample sequenced in a study of T cell changes during pregnancy in multiple sclerosis. Sequenced by immunoSEQ multiplex PCR; TCRdb stores in-frame clones only, minus some. The sample has about 76,000 clones, around 93% seen once; the top ten hold roughly 2.5%. This material consisted of peripheral blood, taken in the second trimester of pregnancy. Receptors were obtained from a female donor with multiple sclerosis, enrolled in a pregnancy study.

J is TRBJ1-2 and V is TRBV21-1; the table names TRBD1, a call not compared with the DNA. TRBV21-1 is a pseudogene. This CDR3 spans 16 amino acids. The CDR3 spells CASSAVRSGTGFGYTF. The CDR3 region has the DNA TGTGCCAGCAGCGCGGTTCGATCCGGGACAGGGTTTGGCTACACCTTC.

The V gene is TRBV9, the J gene TRBJ1-1; weak D call: TRBD1 (5 bases). V was trimmed by 1 base and J by 7 bases, leaving 23 bases between them. Germline values: CDR1 SGDLS, CDR2 YYNGEE. CDR3 length: 17 residues. CDR3 coding DNA: TGTGCCAGCAGCGTATTAGGGTTGGGGGGGTCACTCAATGAAGCTTTCTTT. Translating gives CASSVLGLGGSLNEAFF. The variable domain in full, completed from reference TRBV9 and TRBJ1-1, reads DSGVTQTPKHLITATGQRVTLRCSPRSGDLSVYWYQQSLDQGLQFLIQYYNGEERAKGNILERFSAQQFPDLHSELNLSSLELGDSALYFCASSVLGLGGSLNEAFFGQGTRLTVV.

This chain uses TRBV4-1 with TRBJ1-2; D is ambiguous. The V gene lost 4 bases and the J gene lost 3 bases, with 15 bases spanning the gap. Germline CDR1 is MGHRA and CDR2 is YSYEKL. CDR3 length: 15 residues. The CDR3: CASSPQAGRDYGYTF. Here the CDR3 DNA reads TGCGCCAGCAGCCCCCAAGCCGGGAGGGACTATGGCTACACCTTC.

The chain carries TRBV7-2 and TRBJ1-6; 7 bases are shared with TRBD1. The CDR3 has 18 amino acids. Looked up from germline, CDR1 is SGHTA and CDR2 is FQGNSA. The V segment lost 4 bases and the J segment 5 bases; nucleotides outside the gene matches: 14. Here the CDR3 DNA reads TGTGCCAGCAGCTCTGATTTCAGGGGGAAGCTGGATAATTCACCCCTCCACTTT. It yields the protein CASSSDFRGKLDNSPLHF.

V is TRBV27 and J is TRBJ1-6; a weak D match, TRBD1 (6 bases). The CDR3 covers 17 residues. CDR1 and CDR2 (germline): MNHEY, SMNVEV (reference sequence). The V end was cut by 3 bases, the J end by 7 bases, with 19 bases between. CDR3 sequence: CASSLRGGAWANSPLHF. Written as DNA, the CDR3 is TGTGCCAGCAGTTTGCGGGGGGGGGCATGGGCCAATTCACCCCTCCACTTT.

The genes are TRBV9 and TRBJ2-7; D unresolved. CDR1 and CDR2 from the germline V gene are SGDLS and YYNGEE. The V end was cut by 0 bases, the J end by 6 bases, with 10 bases between. The CDR3 consists of 13 residues. CDR3 residues: CASSVEFFGEQYF. The CDR3 DNA reads as TGTGCCAGCAGCGTAGAATTCTTCGGCGAGCAGTACTTC.

The chain couples TRBV7-3 to TRBJ2-5, with 7 bases fitting TRBD2. V was clipped by 1 base and J by 5 bases; unmatched bases: 1. CDR1 is SGHTA and CDR2 is FQGTGA in the germline V gene. The CDR3 length is 13 residues. The CDR3 is CASSLREGETQYF. The CDR3 coding sequence is TGTGCCAGCAGCTTAAGGGAGGGCGAGACCCAGTACTTC. The full variable domain, rest sourced from reference TRBV7-3 and TRBJ2-5, is GAGVSQTPSNKVTEKGKYVELRCDPISGHTALYWYRQSLGQGPEFLIYFQGTGAADDSGLPNDRFFAVRPEGSVSTLKIQRTERGDSAVYLCASSLREGETQYFGPGTRLLVL.

This clone was seen just once. The V and J genes are TRBV5-6 and TRBJ2-5, with TRBD1 matching 7 bases. CDR3 size: 16 residues. Germline CDR1 and CDR2: SGHDT and YYEEEE. V shed 0 bases and J 0 bases; nucleotides not matched to a gene: 5. The CDR3 DNA is TGTGCCAGCAGCTTGGCTCGGGACAGCTACCAAGAGACCCAGTACTTC. It yields the protein CASSLARDSYQETQYF. Filled out from reference TRBV5-6 and TRBJ2-5, the complete variable domain reads DAGVTQSPTHLIKTRGQQVTLRCSPKSGHDTVSWYQQALGQGPQFIFQYYEEEERQRGNFPDRFSGHQFPNYSSELNVNALLLGDSALYLCASSLARDSYQETQYFGPGTRLLVL.

The V gene is TRBV30, the J gene TRBJ2-5; no firm D call. Germline loops: CDR1 GTSNPN, CDR2 SVGIG (reference sequence). Trimming took 5 bases from V and 10 from J, leaving 14 bases between them. The CDR3 is 11 amino acids. The CDR3 region is CAWGLDAVQYF. In DNA form, the CDR3 reads TGTGCCTGGGGCTTAGATGCGGTCCAGTACTTC.

The chain has TRBV2 and TRBJ2-3; 9 bases match TRBD2. The germline V gene encodes CDR1 SNHLY and CDR2 FYNNEI. V gave up 6 bases and J gave up 4 bases; unmatched junction bases: 5. The CDR3 length is 14 residues. CDR3 bases: TGTGCCAGCAGCCAAGCGGGGGGATCAGATACGCAGTATTTT. Its translation: CASSQAGGSDTQYF.

The chain is built from TRBV5-1 and TRBJ1-6, with TRBD1 identical over 11 bases. The CDR3 length is 15 residues. V dropped 1 base and J dropped 7; count of bases not matched to a gene: 1. In germline, CDR1 is SGHRS, CDR2 YFSETQ. The CDR3 loop reads CASSLWTGGNSPLHF. The CDR3, as DNA: TGCGCCAGCAGCTTGTGGACAGGGGGCAATTCACCCCTCCACTTT.

This chain uses TRBV5-6 with TRBJ2-7; possibly TRBD1 for D (5 bases). The V gene lost 3 bases and the J gene lost 7 bases, with 17 bases spanning the gap. Looked up from germline, CDR1 is SGHDT and CDR2 is YYEEEE. The CDR3 length is 14 residues. In DNA, the CDR3 is TGTGCCAGCAGCTATGGGCTACCAGGGCGGGAGCAGTACTTC. Translating gives CASSYGLPGREQYF.

The chain has TRBV7-2 and TRBJ2-7, with 12 bases fitting TRBD2. J was trimmed by 9 bases and V by 6 bases; bases with no gene match: 9. The CDR3 loop spans 14 amino acids. Germline CDR1 reads SGHTA; CDR2 reads FQGNSA. The CDR3 sequence is CASSSSGGAYRQYF. The DNA for the CDR3 is TGTGCCAGCAGTTCTAGCGGGGGGGCCTATCGGCAGTACTTC.

V and J are TRBV7-9 and TRBJ2-3; no definite D call. This CDR3 comprises 13 residues. The V gene lost 1 base and the J gene lost 4 bases, with 6 bases spanning the gap. Germline-derived CDR1 and CDR2 are SEHNR and FQNEAQ (reference sequence). The CDR3 DNA reads TGTGCCAGCAGCTTAGTGTCCGCAGATACGCAGTATTTT. Translated: CASSLVSADTQYF.

The chain is built from TRBV19 and TRBJ1-2; D not resolved. CDR3 length: 14 residues. V was clipped by 3 bases and J by 2 bases, with 10 bases between them. Germline CDR1 reads LNHDA; CDR2 reads SQIVND (reference sequence). CDR3 sequence reads: CASSIFPGNYGYTF. CDR3 bases: TGTGCCAGTAGTATCTTCCCAGGCAACTATGGCTACACCTTC.

The genes are TRBV7-9 and TRBJ2-5, with 8 bases that match TRBD1. This CDR3 region has 15 residues. CDR1 SEHNR and CDR2 FQNEAQ come from the germline V gene (reference sequence). J gave up 0 bases and V 4 bases, and 4 bases lay outside the gene matches. Here the CDR3 DNA reads TGTGCCAGCAGCTCACAGGGACAGGACCAAGAGACCCAGTACTTC. Protein product: CASSSQGQDQETQYF. Complete variable domain (other parts from reference TRBV7-9 and TRBJ2-5): DTGVSQNPRHKITKRGQNVTFRCDPISEHNRLYWYRQTLGQGPEFLTYFQNEAQLEKSRLLSDRFSAERPKGSFSTLEIQRTEQGDSAMYLCASSSQGQDQETQYFGPGTRLLVL.

This clone is a singleton in its sample. CDR3 nucleotides: TGTGCCAGCTCGGGGAATTCACCCCTCCACTTT. The encoded protein is CASSGNSPLHF. This chain connects TRBV2 to TRBJ1-6; D unresolved. Trimming stripped 8 bases from V and 7 bases from J, with 6 bases between. Germline V gene sequence: CDR1 SNHLY, CDR2 FYNNEI. CDR3 size: 11 residues.

The V call is TRBV6-5, the J call TRBJ2-7; perhaps TRBD1 as D (6 bases). Trimming shortened V by 2 bases and J by 3 bases, and 17 bases separated the two germline ends. There are 16 residues in the CDR3. From germline, CDR1 is MNHEY and CDR2 SVGAGI. The CDR3 DNA reads TGTGCCAGCAGTTACGGGTCACAGGGTCCTCTCTACGAGCAGTACTTC. Protein sequence: CASSYGSQGPLYEQYF.

The chain couples TRBV27 to TRBJ2-1; the match to TRBD2 covers 8 bases. The ends lost 7 bases at V and 5 bases at J; junction bases unmatched: 10. CDR1 and CDR2 from the germline V gene are MNHEY and SMNVEV (reference sequence). The CDR3 contains 15 residues. Here the CDR3 reads CASTTRLANNNEQFF. The CDR3 DNA follows: TGTGCCAGCACCACCAGACTAGCGAATAACAATGAGCAGTTCTTC.

The chain has TRBV13 and TRBJ1-3; TRBD1 aligns across 7 bases. Germline CDR1 PRHDT, CDR2 FYEKMQ (reference sequence). There are 17 residues in the CDR3. Trimming cost V 5 bases and J 0 bases; bases outside gene matches: 10. Written as DNA, the CDR3 is TGTGCCAGCAGCCCCACCTTTACAGGGGTCTCTGGAAACACCATATATTTT. This translates into CASSPTFTGVSGNTIYF.

The J gene is TRBJ1-1, the V gene TRBV6-1; maybe TRBD1 (5 bases). Trimming stripped 2 bases from V and 10 bases from J, with 11 bases between. In germline, CDR1 is MNHNS, CDR2 SASEGT. The CDR3 spans 12 residues. CDR3 sequence (DNA): TGTGCCAGCAGTGAACAGGGTGAAGTAGCTTTCTTT. Protein sequence: CASSEQGEVAFF.

The chain is built from TRBV10-1 and TRBJ1-3; D is undetermined. This CDR3 region has 13 residues. V was trimmed by 4 bases and J by 0 bases, leaving 4 bases between them. From germline, CDR1 is WNHNN and CDR2 SYGVQD (reference sequence). This chain's CDR3 is CASSGGSGNTIYF. CDR3 coding DNA: TGCGCCAGCAGTGGCGGCTCTGGAAACACCATATATTTT.

This chain links TRBV5-1 with TRBJ2-2; D might be TRBD1 (6 bases). V gave up 1 base and J gave up 3 bases, with 10 bases separating them. The CDR3 loop spans 15 amino acids. Germline V CDR1 and CDR2: SGHRS, YFSETQ. As DNA, the CDR3 is TGCGCCAGCAGCTTGATTGGGGGCTACACCGGGGAGCTGTTTTTT. Its protein is CASSLIGGYTGELFF.

The rearrangement links TRBV6-5 to TRBJ2-7, with D maybe TRBD1 (6 bases). Germline CDR1 and CDR2: MNHEY and SVGAGI. The ends were cut back, 0 bases at V and 1 base at J, with 13 bases in the middle. The CDR3 contains 16 residues. The CDR3 reads CASSYSRGTVSYEQYF. CDR3 bases: TGTGCCAGCAGTTACTCGAGGGGGACGGTATCCTACGAGCAGTACTTC.